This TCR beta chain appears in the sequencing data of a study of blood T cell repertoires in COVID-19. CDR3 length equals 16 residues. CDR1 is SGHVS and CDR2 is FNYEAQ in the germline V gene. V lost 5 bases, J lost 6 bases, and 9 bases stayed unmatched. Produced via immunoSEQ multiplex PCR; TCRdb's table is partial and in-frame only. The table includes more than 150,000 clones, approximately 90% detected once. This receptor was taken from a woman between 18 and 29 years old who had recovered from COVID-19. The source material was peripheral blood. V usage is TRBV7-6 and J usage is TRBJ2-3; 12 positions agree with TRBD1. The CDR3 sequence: CASSPRGTGGPDTQYF. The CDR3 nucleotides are TGTGCCAGCAGCCCTCGGGGGACAGGGGGCCCGGATACGCAGTATTTT.